The 3 T cell receptor beta chains below all came from one sample that was sequenced in a study of cytomegalovirus exposure and HLA in healthy donors. PCR amplification relied on 60 Vbeta primers (plus 13 Jbeta primers). Clones were read by immunoSEQ multiplex PCR, and TCRdb kept only the in-frame ones, dropping some. The sample yields around 150,000 clones, approximately 70% seen once. Sequenced sample: PBMCs. The receptors here all came from a man aged 40-49 years in good health and CMV-seropositive.

J is TRBJ1-1 and V is TRBV4-3; 7 bases are a match to TRBD1. The CDR3 consists of 18 residues. Germline CDR1 and CDR2: LGHNA and YSLEER. With V trimmed by 1 base and J by 1 base, 12 bases remained unmatched. The CDR3 protein is CASSQVWGQGVRNTEAFF. For the CDR3, the DNA is TGCGCCAGCAGCCAAGTATGGGGTCAGGGGGTCCGGAACACTGAAGCTTTCTTT.

This clone was detected a few times. J is TRBJ2-5 and V is TRBV4-2; 8 bases are shared with TRBD1. V dropped 5 bases and J dropped 5; count of bases not matched to a gene: 7. The CDR3 covers 14 residues. Germline CDR1 reads LGHNA; CDR2 reads YNFKEQ. This CDR3 is CASSDDRGAETQYF. The CDR3 DNA follows: TGTGCCAGCAGCGATGACAGGGGAGCGGAGACCCAGTACTTC.

This chain links TRBV5-6 with TRBJ2-7; 11 nucleotides agree with TRBD2. The length of the CDR3 is 15 residues. Unmatched junction bases numbered 8, after V lost 0 bases and J lost 9 bases. Germline values: CDR1 SGHDT, CDR2 YYEEEE. The CDR3 nucleotides read TGTGCCAGCAGCTTGGTGACTAGCGGGGCTCTAGGGCAGTACTTC. This sequence encodes CASSLVTSGALGQYF.